This TCR beta chain stems from a study of blood T cell repertoires in COVID-19. Turning to the study itself: Italy, Spain and the United States were the sources of the convalescent and acute COVID-19 samples. PBMCs, B-cell-depleted T cells, or T cells were the source of the cDNA or gDNA that made up the material.

Seattle cases were enrolled at active infection and followed longitudinally. Germline lookup yields CDR1 MNHEY and CDR2 SVGAGI. Trimming shortened V by 6 bases and J by 8 bases, and 16 bases separated the two germline ends. The CDR3 has 13 residues. Original processing notes: Nucleated cell number was recorded as an estimate derived from reference gene primer amplification. Produced via immunoSEQ multiplex PCR; TCRdb's table is partial and in-frame only. From that table come the V and J calls and clone size; the DNA was used to work out D and trimming. This sample has tens of thousands of clones; approximately 80% occur once, and the top ten carry 13%.

The chain employs TRBV6-5 and TRBJ1-1, with D possibly TRBD1 on 5 matching bases. The origin of this receptor is a man in his fifties or sixties with COVID-19, enrolled during active disease. Sequenced material: peripheral blood. The CDR3 is CASRLASKGEAFF. The CDR3 DNA reads TGTGCCAGCAGGCTCGCTTCCAAGGGGGAAGCTTTCTTT.